These T cell receptor beta chains were read from a single sample in a study of pediatric ulcerative colitis. TCRdb's copy holds only in-frame clones and misses some; the assay was immunoSEQ multiplex PCR. The table records 45,000 to 55,000 clones, around 76% of them present only once. Sequencing was performed on gut tissue. These receptors came from a girl between 10 and 17 years old with moderate ulcerative colitis. The CDR3 runs from the conserved cysteine through the conserved F or W. The D gene is left open where the match is weak. Clone size appears in some rows only: once, few, many, or a class for an expanded clone.

CASNTGTDTQYF TGCGCCAGCAACACAGGGACAGATACGCAGTATTTT 12 TRBJ2-3 . . TRBV4-1
CASSLGAGEQYF TGTGCCAGCAGTTTAGGAGCGGGAGAGCAGTACTTC 12 TRBJ2-7 TRBD2 . TRBV27
CASSQYNGAANYGYTF TGCGCCAGCAGCCAGTATAACGGGGCCGCGAACTATGGCTACACCTTC 16 TRBJ1-2 . few TRBV5-1
CASVKTVWDGELFF TGTGCCAGCGTTAAGACAGTATGGGACGGGGAGCTGTTTTTT 14 TRBJ2-2 . few TRBV2
CASSLDTFYGYTF TGTGCCAGCAGTCTGGACACTTTCTATGGCTACACCTTC 13 TRBJ1-2 . . TRBV6-6
CASSLGLAGVKADTQYF TGTGCCAGCAGTTTGGGACTAGCGGGAGTAAAGGCAGATACGCAGTATTTT 17 TRBJ2-3 TRBD2 . TRBV28
CASSVLAGGLTDTQYF TGTGCCAGCAGCGTTCTAGCGGGGGGGCTGACAGATACGCAGTATTTT 16 TRBJ2-3 TRBD2 . TRBV9
CASSEAGYSNLEPGFF TGTGCCAGCAGTGAAGCAGGGTACTCGAACCTAGAGCCGGGGTTCTTC 16 TRBJ2-1 . . TRBV2
CASRTSGAYNEQFF TGTGCCAGCAGAACTAGCGGAGCCTACAATGAGCAGTTCTTC 14 TRBJ2-1 TRBD2 once TRBV25-1
CASNTGGLRNEQFF TGTGCCAGCAACACGGGGGGGCTACGGAATGAGCAGTTCTTC 14 TRBJ2-1 TRBD2 . TRBV7-9
CASSYQAGGAYNEQFF TGTGCCAGCAGCTACCAAGCGGGAGGGGCCTACAATGAGCAGTTCTTC 16 TRBJ2-1 TRBD2 . TRBV7-2
CASSQEPLNGGANYEQYF TGCGCCAGCAGCCAAGAGCCCCTAAACGGGGGGGCAAATTACGAGCAGTACTTC 18 TRBJ2-7 TRBD2 . TRBV4-1
CASGVLSNQPQHF TGTGCCAGTGGGGTATTGAGCAATCAGCCCCAGCATTTT 13 TRBJ1-5 . . TRBV19
CASSSIAGASLETQYF TGTGCCAGCAGCTCCATAGCGGGGGCCTCGCTCGAGACCCAGTACTTC 16 TRBJ2-5 TRBD2 . TRBV7-2
CASSPGTLQETQYF TGCGCCAGCAGCCCTGGGACCTTGCAAGAGACCCAGTACTTC 14 TRBJ2-5 . once TRBV5-1
CASSSLRDRGGYTF TGTGCCAGCAGCTCACTCCGGGACAGGGGTGGGTACACCTTC 14 TRBJ1-2 TRBD1 . TRBV7-2
CASSVQNTEAFF TGTGCCAGCAGCGTTCAGAACACTGAAGCTTTCTTT 12 TRBJ1-1 . few TRBV9
CAISDRDRFSGANVLTF TGTGCCATCAGTGACCGGGACAGATTTTCTGGGGCCAACGTCCTGACTTTC 17 TRBJ2-6 TRBD1 . TRBV10-3
CASSLKVAGANYEQYF TGTGCCAGCAGTTTGAAGGTAGCGGGAGCGAATTACGAGCAGTACTTC 16 TRBJ2-7 TRBD2 . TRBV28
CASGNSGRVYNEQFF TGTGCCAGCGGTAATAGCGGGAGGGTCTACAATGAGCAGTTCTTC 15 TRBJ2-1 TRBD2 once TRBV27
CASRSGGGGEQFF TGTGCCAGCCGGTCGGGAGGGGGAGGTGAGCAGTTCTTC 13 TRBJ2-1 TRBD2 . TRBV2
CASSLEIDQPQHF TGTGCCAGCAGCTTGGAGATAGATCAGCCCCAGCATTTT 13 TRBJ1-5 . . TRBV5-4
CASSSAWEETQYF TGTGCCAGCAGTTCCGCATGGGAAGAGACCCAGTACTTC 13 TRBJ2-5 . . TRBV27
CASSMGVVGHQFF TGTGCCAGCAGCATGGGGGTTGTGGGACATCAGTTCTTC 13 TRBJ2-1 . . TRBV7-3
CASSFQYGSIYEQYF TGTGCCAGCAGTTTTCAGTATGGGAGTATCTACGAGCAGTACTTC 15 TRBJ2-7 . . TRBV28
CASSELAGGPDTQYF TGTGCCAGCAGTGAACTAGCGGGAGGCCCAGATACGCAGTATTTT 15 TRBJ2-3 TRBD2 . TRBV6-1
CASSFRQLNSPLHF TGTGCCAGCAGCTTCCGACAGCTTAATTCACCCCTCCACTTT 14 TRBJ1-6 . few TRBV13
CASSSAGTGHYYEQYF TGTGCCAGCAGCTCCGCCGGGACAGGCCACTACTACGAGCAGTACTTC 16 TRBJ2-7 TRBD1 . TRBV7-9
CASSPYPAPWTGGRGGRGGEQYF TGTGCCAGCAGTCCCTACCCGGCCCCCTGGACAGGGGGGAGGGGGGGGCGGGGCGGCGAGCAGTACTTC 23 TRBJ2-7 TRBD1 once TRBV27
CASSLGTELTEAFF TGTGCCAGCAGCTTAGGAACAGAACTCACTGAAGCTTTCTTT 14 TRBJ1-1 . . TRBV7-9
CASSPTGAIYEQYF TGTGCCAGCAGCCCGACAGGGGCGATCTACGAGCAGTACTTC 14 TRBJ2-7 TRBD1 . TRBV6-5
CASSELKVVDRNTEAFF TGTGCCAGCAGTGAGCTCAAGGTTGTTGATCGAAACACTGAAGCTTTCTTT 17 TRBJ1-1 . . TRBV6-4
CATSRVMGQGDGYTF TGTGCCACCAGCAGAGTAATGGGACAGGGGGATGGCTACACCTTC 15 TRBJ1-2 TRBD1 . TRBV15
CASSVDADTQYF TGTGCCAGCAGCGTAGACGCAGATACGCAGTATTTT 12 TRBJ2-3 . . TRBV9
CASSLTLGQGRGETQYF TGTGCCAGCAGCCTTACCCTGGGGCAGGGGAGAGGAGAGACCCAGTACTTC 17 TRBJ2-5 . few TRBV7-6
CASSLHRGNTEAFF TGTGCCAGCAGCTTGCATAGGGGGAACACTGAAGCTTTCTTT 14 TRBJ1-1 . . TRBV5-5
CASSLTAGTGNGYTF TGCGCCAGCAGTCTTACTGCCGGGACAGGGAACGGCTACACCTTC 15 TRBJ1-2 TRBD1 . TRBV4-1
CASSLMGVQEKLFF TGTGCCAGCAGCTTGATGGGGGTTCAGGAAAAACTGTTTTTT 14 TRBJ1-4 . . TRBV5-5
CASGYRGTGGNTIYF TGTGCCAGCGGGTACAGGGGGACGGGGGGAAACACCATATATTTT 15 TRBJ1-3 TRBD1 few TRBV27
CASSLGDAAGKAFF TGTGCCAGCAGCTTGGGCGACGCGGCCGGTAAGGCTTTCTTT 14 TRBJ1-1 . . TRBV7-9